Listed below are T cell receptor beta chains from one sample, sequenced in a study of control samples from healthy donors and cancer patients. Clones were sequenced by immunoSEQ multiplex PCR, and TCRdb holds only the in-frame ones, with some missing. Here the sample spans some 74,000 clones, 94% being singletons. Sample: blood. Receptors originate from a woman between 25 and 40 years old in good health. The CDR3 runs from the conserved cysteine through the conserved F or W. D genes are given only for firm matches. The size field is filled for only some rows; it gives once, few, many or a size class.

V,size,D,J,DNA,CDR3
TRBV27,.,.,TRBJ2-2,TGTGCCAGCAGAGAGGGCGGGTTGGGGACCGGGGAGCTGTTTTTT,CASREGGLGTGELFF
TRBV30,.,.,TRBJ1-1,TGTGCCTGGAGTGTGAGAGGGGGTGGGGAAGCTTTCTTT,CAWSVRGGGEAFF
TRBV13,.,.,TRBJ2-7,TGTGCCAGCAGCCAACTGAGGGACCCCACCTACGAGCAGTACTTC,CASSQLRDPTYEQYF
TRBV5-4,.,.,TRBJ1-3,TGTGCCAGCAGCCGGGAGGGAAGAAACACCATATATTTT,CASSREGRNTIYF
TRBV2,.,.,TRBJ1-5,TGTGCCAGCAGTCCGGACCAGGCAAGCAATCAGCCCCAGCATTTT,CASSPDQASNQPQHF
TRBV2,once,TRBD1,TRBJ1-2,TGTGCCAGCAGCCGCGGGACAGGGGGCGCCTGGGGAGGCTACACCTTC,CASSRGTGGAWGGYTF
TRBV7-2,.,.,TRBJ1-6,TGTGCCAGTGGCTTTAATTCACCCCTCCACTTT,CASGFNSPLHF
TRBV27,.,.,TRBJ2-7,TGTGCCAGCAGTTTTCGTGCCACTCCTTCCTACGAGCAGTACTTC,CASSFRATPSYEQYF
TRBV7-6,.,TRBD1,TRBJ2-5,TGTGCCAGCAGCCTTGGACAGGGCCAAGAGACCCAGTACTTC,CASSLGQGQETQYF
TRBV7-8,few,.,TRBJ1-3,TGTGCCAGCAGCCCACGGGACACCTTTTTTGGAAACACCATATATTTT,CASSPRDTFFGNTIYF
TRBV20-1,.,.,TRBJ1-3,TGCAGTGCTAGGGGGGGAAGCACCATATATTTT,CSARGGSTIYF
TRBV18,.,.,TRBJ1-1,TGTGCCAGCTCATCCGGGCCGCGGGGGAACACTGAAGCTTTCTTT,CASSSGPRGNTEAFF
TRBV7-6,.,.,TRBJ1-1,TGTGCCAGCAGCCAAGAAACAGGGCCCGTGAACACTGAAGCTTTCTTT,CASSQETGPVNTEAFF
TRBV5-1,once,.,TRBJ2-7,TGCGCCAGCAGCTTGGAGGGCAGAAGCTCCTACGAGCAGTACTTC,CASSLEGRSSYEQYF
TRBV19,.,.,TRBJ1-5,TGTGCCAGTAGTATAACAGGGTCCTATCAGCCCCAGCATTTT,CASSITGSYQPQHF
TRBV14,.,.,TRBJ2-3,TGTGCCAGCAGCCTCACTGGGGGGCCGAAGGGAGATACGCAGTATTTT,CASSLTGGPKGDTQYF
TRBV2,.,TRBD1,TRBJ1-2,TGTGCCAGCAGTAGGGACAGGGAGAACTATGGCTACACCTTC,CASSRDRENYGYTF
TRBV5-1,.,TRBD2,TRBJ2-1,TGCGCCAGCAGCTTGAGGACTAGCGGGGCTAGTGAGCAGTTCTTC,CASSLRTSGASEQFF
TRBV10-2,.,.,TRBJ2-5,TGCGCCAGCAGTGAGACGACTACCATAGAGGGGGAGACCCAGTACTTC,CASSETTTIEGETQYF
TRBV6-5,.,TRBD1,TRBJ1-1,TGTGCCAGCAGGTCCGTGGGACAGGGGTCTGAAGCTTTCTTT,CASRSVGQGSEAFF
TRBV28,.,.,TRBJ1-3,TGTGCCAGCGGAACAGTGGGGAGGTACACCATATATTTT,CASGTVGRYTIYF
TRBV5-6,.,TRBD1,TRBJ2-1,TGTGCCAGCAGCCCCCCTGGGACAGGGATTTTGTCGAATGAGCAGTTCTTC,CASSPPGTGILSNEQFF
TRBV7-9,.,.,TRBJ1-1,TGTGCCAGCAGCTTCCCAGGTGGCATGAACACTGAAGCTTTCTTT,CASSFPGGMNTEAFF
TRBV6-2/TRBV6-3,.,.,TRBJ1-2,TGTGCCAGCAGTGTGAACAGGATCTATGGCTACACCTTC,CASSVNRIYGYTF
TRBV14,.,TRBD1,TRBJ1-1,TGTGCCAGCAGCCAGCCCCCCGGGACAGGGGGCATGAACACTGAAGCTTTCTTT,CASSQPPGTGGMNTEAFF
TRBV3-1/TRBV3-2,.,.,TRBJ1-6,TGTGCCAGCCGATTAGGGGCCGATGACACCCTCCACTTT,CASRLGADDTLHF
TRBV18,.,.,TRBJ1-5,TGTGCCAGCTCAAGTCAGGGGCAGGGTCAGCCCCAGCATTTT,CASSSQGQGQPQHF
TRBV6-5,.,.,TRBJ1-6,TGTGCCAGCAGTTACAGGAATTCACCCCTCCACTTT,CASSYRNSPLHF
TRBV19,.,.,TRBJ1-5,TGTGCCAGTAGTATCGGGGGGGCGTCGAGCCAGCCCCAGCATTTT,CASSIGGASSQPQHF
TRBV7-9,.,.,TRBJ1-2,TGTGCCAGCAGCTTAGCAGGGGCGTCTGGCTACACCTTC,CASSLAGASGYTF
TRBV9,.,.,TRBJ1-1,TGTGCCAGCAGCGTACGTGAGGGCCCGGGGGAAAACACTGAAGCTTTCTTT,CASSVREGPGENTEAFF
TRBV19,.,TRBD2,TRBJ2-3,TGTGCCAGTAGTATCCAGAGTCGGGGGGGTTCGGATACGCAGTATTTT,CASSIQSRGGSDTQYF
TRBV5-4,.,TRBD1,TRBJ2-7,TGTGCCAGCAGCTCCGTGGGGGACAGGGGGTACGAGCAGTACTTC,CASSSVGDRGYEQYF
TRBV4-2,.,TRBD1,TRBJ1-1,TGTGCCAGCAGCCATACAGGGGGGATGAACACTGAAGCTTTCTTT,CASSHTGGMNTEAFF
TRBV4-1,.,.,TRBJ1-1,TGCGCCAGCAGCCAAGGGACAGACAACACTGAAGCTTTCTTT,CASSQGTDNTEAFF
TRBV2,.,.,TRBJ1-2,TGTGCCAGCAGTGACAGTGTTAACTATGGCTACACCTTC,CASSDSVNYGYTF
TRBV3-1/TRBV3-2,.,.,TRBJ1-1,TGTGCCAGCAGCCGGCGGGGGGGTAGCACTGAAGCTTTCTTT,CASSRRGGSTEAFF
TRBV3-1/TRBV3-2,.,.,TRBJ1-2,TGTGCCAGCAGCCAAGGGGTCTATGGCTACACCTTC,CASSQGVYGYTF
TRBV20-1,.,.,TRBJ1-4,TGCAGTGCTAGTAACGGGGTTCTCGAAAAACTGTTTTTT,CSASNGVLEKLFF
TRBV5-5,.,.,TRBJ1-1,TGTGCCAGCAGCTTGCGGGGGGTGACTGAAGCTTTCTTT,CASSLRGVTEAFF
TRBV11-3,.,.,TRBJ1-1,TGTGCCAGCAGCTCGGGAGGCACTGAAGCTTTCTTT,CASSSGGTEAFF
TRBV7-2,.,TRBD2,TRBJ2-2,TGTGCCAGCAGCTTAGTGGGCGGGGGGCTTGGCGGGGAGCTGTTTTTT,CASSLVGGGLGGELFF
TRBV4-1,.,TRBD1,TRBJ1-1,TGCGCCAGCAGCCTGGGACAGGGAATGAACACTGAAGCTTTCTTT,CASSLGQGMNTEAFF
TRBV10-3,.,.,TRBJ1-3,TGTGCCATCAGTGGTGCCTCCTCTGGAAACACCATATATTTT,CAISGASSGNTIYF
TRBV5-1,few,.,TRBJ1-1,TGCGCCAGCAGCTTGGAGGCGACGAACACTGAAGCTTTCTTT,CASSLEATNTEAFF
TRBV29-1,.,.,TRBJ1-2,TGCAGCGTTGAAGGAGGGCCTTTTGACTATGGCTACACCTTC,CSVEGGPFDYGYTF
TRBV24-1,.,.,TRBJ1-5,TGTGCCACCAGTGTCGCAGATAGCAATCAGCCCCAGCATTTT,CATSVADSNQPQHF
TRBV24-1,.,.,TRBJ1-2,TGTGCCACCAGTGATTCCCCGATGGGCAGCGGAGATGGCTACACCTTC,CATSDSPMGSGDGYTF
TRBV12-3/TRBV12-4,once,.,TRBJ1-2,TGTGCCAGCAGTTCTACGGACGCCTATGGCTACACCTTC,CASSSTDAYGYTF
TRBV30,.,.,TRBJ1-6,TGTGCCTGGAGTGGGACATATAATTCACCCCTCCACTTT,CAWSGTYNSPLHF
TRBV5-4,.,.,TRBJ1-2,TGTGCCAGCAGCTTCTCCAGGGAGATTGACTATGGCTACACCTTC,CASSFSREIDYGYTF
TRBV10-1,.,TRBD1,TRBJ2-7,TGCGCCAGCAGTGAGAAAAGGGGGCCCTCCTACGAGCAGTACTTC,CASSEKRGPSYEQYF
TRBV2,.,TRBD1,TRBJ1-5,TGTGCCACCAAACCGGGACAGAAAAGTAATCAGCCCCAGCATTTT,CATKPGQKSNQPQHF
TRBV12-3/TRBV12-4,.,.,TRBJ1-2,TGTGCCAGCAGCTCCCTGGGGCTCTATGGCTACACCTTC,CASSSLGLYGYTF
TRBV9,.,TRBD1,TRBJ1-4,TGTGCCAGCAGCTCCGGGACAGGGGGCGAAAAACTGTTTTTT,CASSSGTGGEKLFF
TRBV21-1,.,.,TRBJ1-5,TGTGCCAGCAGCAAACCGGGACAGGGGGAGGGGAGCAATCAGCCCCAGCATTTT,CASSKPGQGEGSNQPQHF
TRBV4-1,.,.,TRBJ1-5,TGCGCCAGCAGGAAAGCGGGCAATCAGCCCCAGCATTTT,CASRKAGNQPQHF
TRBV9,.,TRBD1,TRBJ1-2,TGTGCCAGCAGCGTAGGGACAGGGGCTAACTATGGCTACACCTTC,CASSVGTGANYGYTF